This is a list of T cell receptor beta chains from one sample in a study of spatial heterogeneity in lung cancer. TCRdb analysed the 5' RACE reads with MiXCR anew, one entry per CDR3 protein. The table lists 26,000 or so distinct CDR3 sequences, roughly 13% of them singletons. The sequences come from PBMCs, collected at surgery. The receptors here all came from a female donor with early-stage non-small cell lung cancer. The CDR3 runs from the conserved cysteine through the conserved F or W. A D gene is named only where the DNA matches it firmly. The size entry is marked missing in some rows and otherwise reads once, few, many or a size class.

v_gene: TRBV16; abundance: many; j_gene: TRBJ2-7; d_gene: NA; CDR3aa: CASSQGLYEQYF; CDR3nt: TGTGCCAGCAGCCAAGGATTGTACGAGCAGTACTTC
v_gene: TRBV11-2; abundance: NA; j_gene: TRBJ2-5; d_gene: NA; CDR3aa: CASSAGRLEETQYF; CDR3nt: TGTGCCAGCAGCGCTGGGCGGCTGGAGGAGACCCAGTACTTC
v_gene: TRBV9; abundance: few; j_gene: TRBJ1-3; d_gene: NA; CDR3aa: CASSLGNTIYF; CDR3nt: TGTGCCAGCAGTCTGGGAAACACCATATATTTT
v_gene: TRBV29-1; abundance: few; j_gene: TRBJ2-7; d_gene: NA; CDR3aa: CSVSGGPTYEQYF; CDR3nt: TGCAGCGTTAGCGGCGGGCCGACCTACGAGCAGTACTTC
v_gene: TRBV20-1; abundance: few; j_gene: TRBJ2-4; d_gene: TRBD2; CDR3aa: CSAPTGGPKNIQYF; CDR3nt: TGCAGTGCCCCGACGGGGGGACCCAAAAACATTCAGTACTTC
v_gene: TRBV20-1; abundance: many; j_gene: TRBJ2-7; d_gene: NA; CDR3aa: CSAGRSYEQYF; CDR3nt: TGCAGTGCTGGTCGGTCCTACGAGCAGTACTTC
v_gene: TRBV28; abundance: few; j_gene: TRBJ2-7; d_gene: NA; CDR3aa: CASSTYGTYEQYF; CDR3nt: TGTGCCAGCAGTACCTACGGTACCTACGAGCAGTACTTC
v_gene: TRBV28; abundance: many; j_gene: TRBJ2-7; d_gene: TRBD1; CDR3aa: CASSTGTAPYEQYF; CDR3nt: TGTGCCAGCAGCACTGGGACAGCCCCCTACGAGCAGTACTTC
v_gene: TRBV5-4; abundance: many; j_gene: TRBJ2-1; d_gene: TRBD2; CDR3aa: CASTVGLAGANEQFF; CDR3nt: TGTGCCAGCACCGTGGGACTAGCGGGAGCCAATGAGCAGTTCTTC
v_gene: TRBV11-2; abundance: few; j_gene: TRBJ1-5; d_gene: NA; CDR3aa: CASSLDFPSNQPQHF; CDR3nt: TGTGCCAGCAGCTTAGATTTCCCTAGCAATCAGCCCCAGCATTTT
v_gene: TRBV27; abundance: many; j_gene: TRBJ1-5; d_gene: NA; CDR3aa: CASSLSGVQPQHF; CDR3nt: TGTGCCAGCAGTTTAAGCGGGGTTCAGCCCCAGCATTTT
v_gene: TRBV15; abundance: few; j_gene: TRBJ1-4; d_gene: NA; CDR3aa: CATSRKGTTNEKLFF; CDR3nt: TGTGCCACCAGCAGAAAGGGAACAACTAATGAAAAACTGTTTTTT
v_gene: TRBV3-1; abundance: NA; j_gene: TRBJ1-6; d_gene: NA; CDR3aa: CASSQDGQKLHF; CDR3nt: TGTGCCAGCAGCCAAGATGGGCAGAAACTCCACTTT
v_gene: TRBV29-1; abundance: medium-sized; j_gene: TRBJ2-1; d_gene: TRBD2; CDR3aa: CSVVLLLGLALYNEQFF; CDR3nt: TGCAGCGTTGTTCTCTTATTGGGACTAGCCCTTTACAATGAGCAGTTCTTC
v_gene: TRBV6-6; abundance: many; j_gene: TRBJ2-2; d_gene: NA; CDR3aa: CATQTLASTGELFF; CDR3nt: TGTGCCACCCAAACCCTAGCGAGTACCGGGGAGCTGTTTTTT
v_gene: TRBV19; abundance: few; j_gene: TRBJ1-2; d_gene: NA; CDR3aa: CASLTQGANYGYTF; CDR3nt: TGTGCCAGCCTAACACAGGGAGCTAACTATGGCTACACCTTC
v_gene: TRBV6-6; abundance: many; j_gene: TRBJ2-2; d_gene: NA; CDR3aa: CASSYGIADTGELFF; CDR3nt: TGTGCCAGCAGTTACGGTATTGCGGACACCGGGGAGCTGTTTTTT
v_gene: TRBV10-2; abundance: NA; j_gene: TRBJ2-7; d_gene: NA; CDR3aa: CASSFKGSEQYF; CDR3nt: TGCGCCAGCAGTTTTAAGGGGAGCGAGCAGTACTTC
v_gene: TRBV19; abundance: many; j_gene: TRBJ1-2; d_gene: TRBD1; CDR3aa: CASRFTGTGNYGYTF; CDR3nt: TGTGCCAGTAGATTTACCGGGACAGGAAACTATGGCTACACCTTC
v_gene: TRBV19; abundance: many; j_gene: TRBJ2-1; d_gene: TRBD2; CDR3aa: CASSSPPGASGRNNEQFF; CDR3nt: TGTGCCAGTAGTAGCCCCCCCGGTGCTAGCGGGAGAAACAATGAGCAGTTCTTC
v_gene: TRBV18; abundance: many; j_gene: TRBJ2-2; d_gene: NA; CDR3aa: CASSPDLQGELFF; CDR3nt: TGTGCCAGCTCACCGGACCTTCAAGGGGAGCTGTTTTTT
v_gene: TRBV6-2/TRBV6-3; abundance: many; j_gene: TRBJ2-1; d_gene: NA; CDR3aa: CAAKLAKTYNEQFF; CDR3nt: TGTGCCGCAAAGCTAGCGAAGACCTACAATGAGCAGTTCTTC
v_gene: TRBV20-1; abundance: many; j_gene: TRBJ2-5; d_gene: TRBD2; CDR3aa: CSARDFASGQETQYF; CDR3nt: TGCAGTGCTAGAGATTTCGCTAGCGGGCAAGAGACCCAGTACTTC
v_gene: TRBV5-8; abundance: many; j_gene: TRBJ1-4; d_gene: TRBD1; CDR3aa: CASSLVDRVIEKLFF; CDR3nt: TGTGCCAGCAGCTTGGTCGACAGGGTGATTGAAAAACTGTTTTTT
v_gene: TRBV4-1; abundance: NA; j_gene: TRBJ2-2; d_gene: NA; CDR3aa: CVSSQARGTGELFF; CDR3nt: TGCGTCAGCAGCCAAGCGCGGGGAACCGGGGAGCTGTTTTTT
v_gene: TRBV20-1; abundance: many; j_gene: TRBJ1-1; d_gene: NA; CDR3aa: CSGSTGRNTEAFF; CDR3nt: TGCAGTGGGTCGACGGGCCGTAACACTGAAGCTTTCTTT
v_gene: TRBV4-3; abundance: many; j_gene: TRBJ2-3; d_gene: TRBD2; CDR3aa: CASSQGRGGADTQYF; CDR3nt: TGCGCCAGCAGCCAAGGGCGGGGGGGCGCGGATACGCAGTATTTT
v_gene: TRBV6-2/TRBV6-3; abundance: NA; j_gene: TRBJ1-2; d_gene: NA; CDR3aa: CASSYSKAGNYGYTF; CDR3nt: TGTGCCAGCAGTTACTCGAAGGCAGGCAACTATGGCTACACCTTC
v_gene: TRBV12-3/TRBV12-4; abundance: many; j_gene: TRBJ1-2; d_gene: NA; CDR3aa: CASRPGTGGRDRTF; CDR3nt: TGTGCCAGCAGGCCTGGTACAGGAGGGCGCGATCGCACCTTC
v_gene: TRBV10-3; abundance: many; j_gene: TRBJ2-1; d_gene: NA; CDR3aa: CAISGLADDNEQFF; CDR3nt: TGTGCCATCAGTGGATTAGCGGACGATAATGAGCAGTTCTTC
v_gene: TRBV6-2/TRBV6-3; abundance: many; j_gene: TRBJ2-1; d_gene: TRBD2; CDR3aa: CASRKIGSDQREFGEQFF; CDR3nt: TGTGCCAGCAGAAAGATTGGAAGCGATCAGCGGGAGTTTGGGGAGCAGTTCTTC
v_gene: TRBV13; abundance: NA; j_gene: TRBJ2-4; d_gene: TRBD1; CDR3aa: CASSLWTGENIQYF; CDR3nt: TGTGCCAGCAGCTTATGGACAGGGGAAAACATTCAGTACTTC
v_gene: TRBV2; abundance: NA; j_gene: TRBJ2-7; d_gene: NA; CDR3aa: CASRVEVPPYEQYF; CDR3nt: TGTGCCAGCAGGGTTGAGGTGCCTCCCTACGAGCAGTACTTC
v_gene: TRBV6-2/TRBV6-3; abundance: many; j_gene: TRBJ2-7; d_gene: TRBD2; CDR3aa: CASRQAGEREQYF; CDR3nt: TGTGCCAGCAGACAAGCGGGAGAACGCGAGCAGTACTTC
v_gene: TRBV15; abundance: NA; j_gene: TRBJ1-1; d_gene: NA; CDR3aa: CATSRATSSNTEAFF; CDR3nt: TGTGCCACCAGCAGAGCGACCTCATCAAACACTGAAGCTTTCTTT
v_gene: TRBV9; abundance: medium-sized; j_gene: TRBJ1-2; d_gene: NA; CDR3aa: CASSSSVGSRANYGYTF; CDR3nt: TGTGCCAGCAGCTCCAGTGTCGGGTCTCGAGCTAACTATGGCTACACCTTC
v_gene: TRBV6-6; abundance: NA; j_gene: TRBJ2-5; d_gene: NA; CDR3aa: CASSLMAGTLDTQYF; CDR3nt: TGTGCCAGCAGCCTAATGGCAGGGACATTAGATACCCAGTACTTC
v_gene: TRBV20-1; abundance: many; j_gene: TRBJ1-5; d_gene: NA; CDR3aa: CSALEGGAGLGPQHF; CDR3nt: TGCAGTGCTCTAGAAGGAGGGGCAGGTCTAGGGCCCCAGCATTTT
v_gene: TRBV19; abundance: many; j_gene: TRBJ1-2; d_gene: TRBD1; CDR3aa: CASGTGLGYTF; CDR3nt: TGTGCCAGCGGGACAGGGCTTGGCTACACCTTC
v_gene: TRBV29-1; abundance: many; j_gene: TRBJ1-1; d_gene: TRBD1; CDR3aa: CSVSTGALNTEAFF; CDR3nt: TGCAGCGTCTCGACAGGGGCCCTGAACACTGAAGCTTTCTTT
v_gene: TRBV27; abundance: many; j_gene: TRBJ2-1; d_gene: TRBD2; CDR3aa: CASRTIAGKNNEQFF; CDR3nt: TGTGCCAGCAGGACGATAGCGGGAAAAAACAATGAGCAGTTCTTC
v_gene: TRBV20-1; abundance: NA; j_gene: TRBJ2-2; d_gene: NA; CDR3aa: CSASHRGASTGELFF; CDR3nt: TGCAGTGCTTCCCACCGGGGGGCATCGACCGGGGAGCTGTTTTTT
v_gene: TRBV7-9; abundance: NA; j_gene: TRBJ2-5; d_gene: NA; CDR3aa: CASSSTLASETQYF; CDR3nt: TGTGCCAGCAGCTCCACCCTAGCGTCAGAGACCCAGTACTTC
v_gene: TRBV10-3; abundance: NA; j_gene: TRBJ1-2; d_gene: TRBD1; CDR3aa: CAISPGQGNYGYTF; CDR3nt: TGTGCCATCAGCCCGGGACAGGGGAACTATGGCTACACCTTC
v_gene: TRBV19; abundance: many; j_gene: TRBJ1-2; d_gene: TRBD1; CDR3aa: CASSIEFGTGGNGYTF; CDR3nt: TGTGCCAGTAGTATCGAATTCGGGACAGGGGGCAATGGCTACACCTTC
v_gene: TRBV28; abundance: many; j_gene: TRBJ2-7; d_gene: NA; CDR3aa: CASSLGSGILGRYEQYF; CDR3nt: TGTGCCAGCAGTTTAGGGTCAGGGATACTGGGGAGGTACGAGCAGTACTTC
v_gene: TRBV12-5; abundance: few; j_gene: TRBJ2-5; d_gene: TRBD2; CDR3aa: CASGLTAGTSGKETQYF; CDR3nt: TGTGCTAGTGGTTTGACCGCCGGGACTAGCGGGAAGGAGACCCAGTACTTC
v_gene: TRBV28; abundance: NA; j_gene: TRBJ2-2; d_gene: NA; CDR3aa: CASSLSGTPNTGELFF; CDR3nt: TGTGCCAGCAGTTTAAGTGGGACCCCGAACACCGGGGAGCTGTTTTTT